This TCR beta chain stems from a study of response to subunit inactivated influenza vaccine. TCRdb itself ran the RT-PCR reads through MiXCR, one entry per CDR3 protein. The sample records about 570,000 distinct CDR3 sequences, approximately 10% being singletons. Germline values: CDR1 KGHDR, CDR2 SFDVKD. The CDR3 has 15 residues. V was pared by 1 base and J by 2 bases, with 9 bases between. These data were also reused for a study on T cells expressing NK-cell markers. That work states: 5'RACE template switching built TCR beta cDNA with unique molecular identifiers. Out of eight donors sequenced, seven tested HCMV-seropositive and the remaining one seronegative. In 5 to 7 donors, dominant NKG2C+ clonotypes were about 1.0-8% of CD8+ T cells. In several donors, dominant clonotypes made up about 28.3-65% of CD3+CD56-NKG2C+ cells.

This sequence was found in a man between 50 and 59 years old who received an inactivated influenza vaccine. The rearrangement joins TRBV24-1 to TRBJ2-3, with D perhaps TRBD2 (5 bases). The sequences come from PBMCs from blood, collected on the day of vaccination. The CDR3, as DNA: TGTGCCACCAGTGATTTCCCGGGATCCACAGATACGCAGTATTTT. Its protein product is CATSDFPGSTDTQYF.